The 12 T cell receptor beta chains reported below all come from one sample, sequenced in a study of shared clonotypes between healthy human individuals. Generated by immunoSEQ multiplex PCR, the TCRdb table keeps only in-frame clones and is missing some. The profile shows 800,000 to 1,200,000 clones, roughly 74% of them singletons. Sequencing input: memory CD4+ T cells from PBMCs. Subset specified: CD45RA-negative fraction. The receptor source for this set is a man aged 18 to 29 in good health. Some clones in this sample may be carry-over from other donors' samples.

The rearrangement uses TRBV29-1 and TRBJ2-7; 10 nucleotides align to TRBD2. V dropped 6 bases and J dropped 5; count of bases not matched to a gene: 10. This CDR3 is built from 14 residues. Germline CDR1 SQVTM, CDR2 ANQGSEA. In DNA, the CDR3 is TGCAGCGTCGCCCGGACTAGCGGAGACCACGAGCAGTACTTC. Its protein is CSVARTSGDHEQYF.

The CDR3 spells CASSYRRESDEQFF. The CDR3 nucleotides are TGTGCCAGCAGCTACCGGCGGGAGAGCGATGAGCAGTTCTTC. The chain employs TRBV7-3 and TRBJ2-1, with 7 bases matching TRBD2. CDR3 length: 14 residues. V lost 4 bases and J lost 8; bases outside the gene matches: 8. The germline V gene encodes CDR1 SGHTA and CDR2 FQGTGA.

The chain employs TRBV29-1 and TRBJ1-5, with no clear D. The CDR3 sequence is 12 residues long. The V end was cut by 7 bases, the J end by 0 bases, with 7 bases between. CDR1 and CDR2 (germline): SQVTM, ANQGSEA. The CDR3: CSAILSNQPQHF. CDR3 nucleotide sequence: TGCAGCGCCATCCTTAGCAATCAGCCCCAGCATTTT.

J is TRBJ1-3 and V is TRBV28; no clear D gene. Trimming left V 5 bases short and J 9 bases short, with 20 bases between. This CDR3 is built from 15 residues. Germline CDR1 MDHEN, CDR2 SYDVKM. CDR3 nucleotide sequence: TGTGCCAGCAGTCCAGTTGCAGGTCCGGGTGTCACCATATATTTT. This encodes CASSPVAGPGVTIYF.

In the case of this clone: Here the CDR3 omits its conserved ending phenylalanine or tryptophan, so a read error is the likely source. The DNA is left out, because the CDR3 cannot be placed on it with certainty; the CDR3 is given as TCRdb lists it. The V call is TRBV6-6, the J call TRBJ2-7; the table's D call, TRBD1, was not checked against the DNA. Germline V lookup: CDR1 MNHNY, CDR2 SVGAGI (reference sequence). The CDR3 spans 14 residues, counting both ends. The CDR3 spells CASSYEGTGVLPGL.

The gene calls are TRBV7-2 and TRBJ1-2; D is perhaps TRBD1 (6 bases). The CDR3 contains 13 residues. CDR1 SGHTA and CDR2 FQGNSA come from the germline V gene. Deletions cut 3 bases from V and 4 bases from J, with 9 bases between. The CDR3: CASSLGAIYGYTF. CDR3 sequence (DNA): TGTGCCAGCAGCTTGGGGGCTATCTATGGCTACACCTTC.

The rearrangement links TRBV28 to TRBJ2-7, with D perhaps given as TRBD1 or TRBD2 (7 bases each). CDR1 is MDHEN, CDR2 SYDVKM, per germline. The CDR3 loop spans 17 amino acids. V was trimmed by 1 base and J by 3 bases, leaving 19 bases between them. The CDR3 bases are TGTGCCAGCAGTTTATATAGGGGGGAGGGGGCCCGCTACGAGCAGTACTTC. Translated: CASSLYRGEGARYEQYF.

This clone was seen just once. This rearrangement joins TRBV11-2 to TRBJ1-4; a possible D gene is TRBD1 (5 bases). This CDR3 has 16 amino acids. Deletions cut 2 bases from V and 1 base from J, with 11 bases between. In germline, CDR1 is SGHAT, CDR2 FQNNGV. The DNA of the CDR3 is TGTGCCAGCAGCTTAATCGGGGGTGGAACTAATGAAAAACTGTTTTTT. Its translation: CASSLIGGGTNEKLFF.

The chain is built from TRBV28 and TRBJ1-5; TRBD1 agrees at 7 bases. The trim removed 7 bases at V and 4 bases at J, leaving 16 bases unmatched. Germline V gene lookup returns CDR1 MDHEN and CDR2 SYDVKM. The CDR3 covers 17 residues. CDR3: CASTFPSSRGRNQPQHF. The CDR3 DNA is TGTGCCAGCACATTCCCTTCTAGCAGGGGGAGAAATCAGCCCCAGCATTTT.

V gene TRBV5-1 combines with J gene TRBJ2-7, with TRBD2 identical over 7 bases. Germline lookup yields CDR1 SGHRS and CDR2 YFSETQ. Losses at the gene ends were 3 bases for V and 3 bases for J; bases not matched to a gene: 9. This CDR3 spans 15 amino acids. The CDR3 here is CASSWSGRIYYEQYF. The DNA for the CDR3 is TGCGCCAGCAGCTGGTCCGGGAGGATATACTACGAGCAGTACTTC.

The chain is built from TRBV28 and TRBJ1-2; D is possibly TRBD1 (5 bases). Germline-derived CDR1 and CDR2 are MDHEN and SYDVKM. The CDR3 is 13 residues long. Trimming cost V 3 bases and J 5 bases, with 10 bases left between them. The CDR3 is CASSFLGEYGYTF. The CDR3 nucleotides read TGTGCCAGCAGTTTCCTGGGGGAATATGGCTACACCTTC.

The chain joins TRBV30 to TRBJ2-3; D unresolved. This CDR3 comprises 13 residues. The ends were cut back, 3 bases at V and 6 bases at J, with 13 bases in the middle. Germline V gene data show CDR1 as GTSNPN and CDR2 as SVGIG (reference sequence). The CDR3 DNA is TGTGCCTGGAGCGGAGCATCCCGGGATACGCAGTATTTT. Protein: CAWSGASRDTQYF. Using reference TRBV30 and TRBJ2-3 for the parts outside the CDR3, the full variable domain is SQTIHQWPATLVQPVGSPLSLECTVEGTSNPNLYWYRQAAGRGLQLLFYSVGIGQISSEVPQNLSASRPQDRQFILSSKKLLLSDSGFYLCAWSGASRDTQYFGPGTRLTVL.